This T cell receptor beta chain derives from a study of memory CD4+ T cells and cytomegalovirus serostatus. Overall study results and limits: Suggested: most of the CMV-linked TCR signature lies in CD4+ memory cells. Repertoires predicted CMV serostatus with median bootstrapped AUC of about 0.96.

Turning to this clone: Its antigen is currently unknown.

Single viable CD3+CD4+CD8-CD45RO+ cells were sorted as the memory CD4+ T cells. Germline V CDR1 and CDR2: LGHNA, YNFKEQ. V dropped 1 base and J dropped 7; count of bases not matched to a gene: 4. The CDR3 consists of 15 residues. Assay: immunoSEQ multiplex PCR; the TCRdb copy retains only in-frame clones and omits some. Of tens of thousands of clones listed, more than 60% were seen once; the top ten hold 0.61%. Sequencing was carried out using memory CD4+ T cells from blood. V gene TRBV4-2 combines with J gene TRBJ2-5; 12 bases match TRBD2. This TCR derives from an adult in good health and CMV-seronegative. DNA of the CDR3: TGTGCCAGCAGCCAAGGGACTAGCGGGGTAGTGACCCAGTACTTC. The encoded protein is CASSQGTSGVVTQYF.